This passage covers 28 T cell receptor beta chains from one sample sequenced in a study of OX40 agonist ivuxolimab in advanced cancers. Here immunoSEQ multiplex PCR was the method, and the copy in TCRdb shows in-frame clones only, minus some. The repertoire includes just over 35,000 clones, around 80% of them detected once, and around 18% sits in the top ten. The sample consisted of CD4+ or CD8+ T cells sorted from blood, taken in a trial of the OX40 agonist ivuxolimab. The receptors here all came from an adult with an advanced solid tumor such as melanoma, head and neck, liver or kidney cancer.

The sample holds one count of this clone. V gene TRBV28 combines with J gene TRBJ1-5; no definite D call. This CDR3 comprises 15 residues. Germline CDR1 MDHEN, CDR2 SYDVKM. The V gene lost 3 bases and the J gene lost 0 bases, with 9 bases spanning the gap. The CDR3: CASSFYSNSNQPQHF. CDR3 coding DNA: TGTGCCAGCAGTTTCTACAGCAATAGCAATCAGCCCCAGCATTTT. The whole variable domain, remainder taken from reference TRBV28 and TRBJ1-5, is DVKVTQSSRYLVKRTGEKVFLECVQDMDHENMFWYRQDPGLGLRLIYFSYDVKMKEKGDIPEGYSVSREKKERFSLILESASTNQTSMYLCASSFYSNSNQPQHFGDGTRLSIL.

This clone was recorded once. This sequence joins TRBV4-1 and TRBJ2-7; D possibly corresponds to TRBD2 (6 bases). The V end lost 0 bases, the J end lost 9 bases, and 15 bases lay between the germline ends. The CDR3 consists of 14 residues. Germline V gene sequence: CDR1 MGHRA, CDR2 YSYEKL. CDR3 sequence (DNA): TGCGCCAGCAGCCAAGAGTGGCGGGGTCATGGGCAGTACTTC. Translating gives CASSQEWRGHGQYF.

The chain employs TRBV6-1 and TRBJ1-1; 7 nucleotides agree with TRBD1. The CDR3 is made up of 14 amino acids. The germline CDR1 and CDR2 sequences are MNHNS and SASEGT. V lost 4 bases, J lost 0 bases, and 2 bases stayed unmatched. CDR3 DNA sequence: TGTGCCAGCAGTGGACAGGGAATGAACACTGAAGCTTTCTTT. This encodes CASSGQGMNTEAFF.

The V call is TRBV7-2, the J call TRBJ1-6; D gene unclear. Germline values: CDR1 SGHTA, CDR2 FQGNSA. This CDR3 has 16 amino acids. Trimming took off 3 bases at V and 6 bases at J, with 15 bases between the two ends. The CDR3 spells CASSFEVAVPNSPLHF. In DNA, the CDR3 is TGTGCCAGCAGCTTTGAAGTCGCGGTCCCTAATTCACCCCTCCACTTT.

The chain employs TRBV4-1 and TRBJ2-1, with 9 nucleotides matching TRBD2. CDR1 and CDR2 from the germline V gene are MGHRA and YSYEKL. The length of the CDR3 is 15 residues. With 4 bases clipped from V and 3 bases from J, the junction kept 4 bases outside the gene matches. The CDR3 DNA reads TGCGCCAGCAGCCTTAGCGGGGGTGGCTACAATGAGCAGTTCTTC. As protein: CASSLSGGGYNEQFF.

As DNA, the CDR3 is TGTGCCAGCAGCTTAGATGAGAATGAGCAGTTCTTC. Encoded protein: CASSLDENEQFF. The chain couples TRBV13 to TRBJ2-1; D is unclear. The CDR3 spans 12 residues. The V end lost 1 base, the J end lost 7 bases, and 5 bases lay between the germline ends. The germline V gene encodes CDR1 PRHDT and CDR2 FYEKMQ (reference sequence).

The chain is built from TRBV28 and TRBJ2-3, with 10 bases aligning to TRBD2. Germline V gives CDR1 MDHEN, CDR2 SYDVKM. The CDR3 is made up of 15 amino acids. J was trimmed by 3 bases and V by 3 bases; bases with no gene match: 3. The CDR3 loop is CASSLELAGTDTQYF. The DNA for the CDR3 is TGTGCCAGCAGTTTGGAACTAGCGGGGACAGATACGCAGTATTTT. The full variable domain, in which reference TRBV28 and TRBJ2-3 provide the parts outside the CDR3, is DVKVTQSSRYLVKRTGEKVFLECVQDMDHENMFWYRQDPGLGLRLIYFSYDVKMKEKGDIPEGYSVSREKKERFSLILESASTNQTSMYLCASSLELAGTDTQYFGPGTRLTVL.

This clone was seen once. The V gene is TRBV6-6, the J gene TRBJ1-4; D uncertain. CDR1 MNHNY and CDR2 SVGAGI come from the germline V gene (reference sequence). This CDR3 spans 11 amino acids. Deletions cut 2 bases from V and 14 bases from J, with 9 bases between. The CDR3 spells CASSYGVNLFF. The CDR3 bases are TGTGCCAGCAGTTACGGAGTCAATCTGTTTTTT.

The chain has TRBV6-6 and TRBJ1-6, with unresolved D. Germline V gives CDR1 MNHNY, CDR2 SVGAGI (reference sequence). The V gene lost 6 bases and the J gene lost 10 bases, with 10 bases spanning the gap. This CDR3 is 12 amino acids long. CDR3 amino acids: CASREGGSPLHF. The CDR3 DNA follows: TGTGCCAGCAGGGAAGGTGGGTCACCCCTCCACTTT.

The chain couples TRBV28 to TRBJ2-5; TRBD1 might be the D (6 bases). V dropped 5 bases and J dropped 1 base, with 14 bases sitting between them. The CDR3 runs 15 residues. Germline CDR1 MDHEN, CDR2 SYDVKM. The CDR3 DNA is TGTGCCAGCAGTCCTGACAGGTTCCCCCAAGAGACCCAGTACTTC. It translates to CASSPDRFPQETQYF.

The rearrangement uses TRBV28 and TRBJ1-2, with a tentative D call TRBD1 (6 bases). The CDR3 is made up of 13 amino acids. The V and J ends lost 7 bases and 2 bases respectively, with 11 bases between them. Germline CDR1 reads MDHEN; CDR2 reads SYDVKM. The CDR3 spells CASTDSANYGYTF. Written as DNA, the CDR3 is TGTGCCAGCACGGACAGTGCAAACTATGGCTACACCTTC.

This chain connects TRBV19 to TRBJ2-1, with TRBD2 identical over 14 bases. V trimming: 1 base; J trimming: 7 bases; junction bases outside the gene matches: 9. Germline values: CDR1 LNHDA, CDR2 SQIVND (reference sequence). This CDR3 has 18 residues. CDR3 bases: TGTGCCAGTAGTATAGTACAGCCCAGACTAGCGGGAGGGAATGAGCAGTTCTTC. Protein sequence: CASSIVQPRLAGGNEQFF.

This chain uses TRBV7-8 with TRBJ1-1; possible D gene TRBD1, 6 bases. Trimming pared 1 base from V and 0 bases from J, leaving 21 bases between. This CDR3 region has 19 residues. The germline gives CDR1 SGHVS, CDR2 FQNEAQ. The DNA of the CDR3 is TGTGCCAGCAGCTTAGTTCCGGGGGGGCTCTATTCAGTGAACACTGAAGCTTTCTTT. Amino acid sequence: CASSLVPGGLYSVNTEAFF.

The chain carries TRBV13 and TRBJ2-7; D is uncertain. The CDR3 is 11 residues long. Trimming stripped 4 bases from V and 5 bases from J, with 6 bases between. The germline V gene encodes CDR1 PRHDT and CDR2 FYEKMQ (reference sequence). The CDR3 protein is CASSSQDEQYF. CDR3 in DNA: TGTGCCAGCAGCTCCCAGGACGAGCAGTACTTC.

The DNA of the CDR3 is TGTGCCAGCAATACAGGGTTCGACACCGGGGAGCTGTTTTTT. It translates to CASNTGFDTGELFF. The J gene is TRBJ2-2, the V gene TRBV7-2; D might be TRBD1 (6 bases). Germline CDR1 and CDR2: SGHTA and FQGNSA. The length of the CDR3 is 14 residues. Between the trimmed V and J ends, which lost 7 bases and 3 bases, there was a span of 12 bases.

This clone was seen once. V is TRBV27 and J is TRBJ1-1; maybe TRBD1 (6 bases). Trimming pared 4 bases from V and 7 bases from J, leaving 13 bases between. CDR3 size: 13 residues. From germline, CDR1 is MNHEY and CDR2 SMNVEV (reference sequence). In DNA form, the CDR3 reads TGTGCCAGCAGTTGGGGGTTACAGGGTGAAGCTTTCTTT. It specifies CASSWGLQGEAFF.

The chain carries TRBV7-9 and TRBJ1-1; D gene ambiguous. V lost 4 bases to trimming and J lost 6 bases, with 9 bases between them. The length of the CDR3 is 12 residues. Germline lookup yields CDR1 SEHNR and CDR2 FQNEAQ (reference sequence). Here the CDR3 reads CASSSVAAEAFF. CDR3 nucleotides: TGTGCCAGCAGCTCAGTAGCGGCTGAAGCTTTCTTT.

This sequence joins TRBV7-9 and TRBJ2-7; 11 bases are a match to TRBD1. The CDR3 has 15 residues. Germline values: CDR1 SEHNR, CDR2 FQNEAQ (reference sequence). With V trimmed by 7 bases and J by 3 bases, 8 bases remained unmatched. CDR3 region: CASTSGTGGFYEQYF. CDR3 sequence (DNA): TGTGCCAGCACCTCGGGGACAGGGGGTTTCTACGAGCAGTACTTC.

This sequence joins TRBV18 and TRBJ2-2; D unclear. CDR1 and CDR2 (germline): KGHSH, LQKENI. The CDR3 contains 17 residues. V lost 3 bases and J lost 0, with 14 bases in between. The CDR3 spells CASSPAYGPSNTGELFF. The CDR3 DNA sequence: TGTGCCAGCTCACCGGCTTACGGGCCATCGAACACCGGGGAGCTGTTTTTT.

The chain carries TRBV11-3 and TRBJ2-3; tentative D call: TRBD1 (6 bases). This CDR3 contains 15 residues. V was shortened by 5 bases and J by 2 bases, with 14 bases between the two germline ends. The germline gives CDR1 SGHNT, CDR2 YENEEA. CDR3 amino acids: CASSPWTEDTDTQYF. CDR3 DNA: TGTGCCAGCAGCCCCTGGACAGAAGACACAGATACGCAGTATTTT.

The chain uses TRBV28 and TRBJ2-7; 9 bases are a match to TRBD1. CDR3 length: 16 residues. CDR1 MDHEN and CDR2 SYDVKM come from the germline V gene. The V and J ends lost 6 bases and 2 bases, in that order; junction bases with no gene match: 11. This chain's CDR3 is CASSLLGQGRPYEQYF. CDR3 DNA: TGTGCCAGCAGCCTACTTGGACAGGGGCGGCCCTACGAGCAGTACTTC.

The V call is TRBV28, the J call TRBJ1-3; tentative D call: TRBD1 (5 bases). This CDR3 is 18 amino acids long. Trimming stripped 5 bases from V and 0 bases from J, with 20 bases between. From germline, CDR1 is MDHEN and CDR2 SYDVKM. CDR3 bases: TGTGCCAGCAGTGGGGGGATCGCAGGAGGATCCTCTGGAAACACCATATATTTT. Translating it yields CASSGGIAGGSSGNTIYF. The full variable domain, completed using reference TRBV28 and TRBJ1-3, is DVKVTQSSRYLVKRTGEKVFLECVQDMDHENMFWYRQDPGLGLRLIYFSYDVKMKEKGDIPEGYSVSREKKERFSLILESASTNQTSMYLCASSGGIAGGSSGNTIYFGEGSWLTVV.

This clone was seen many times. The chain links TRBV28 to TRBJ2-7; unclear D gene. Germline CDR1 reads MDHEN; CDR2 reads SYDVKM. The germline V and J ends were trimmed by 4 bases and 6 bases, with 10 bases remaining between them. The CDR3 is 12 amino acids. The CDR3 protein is CASSSSPAEQYF. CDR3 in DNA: TGTGCCAGCAGTTCGTCCCCTGCCGAGCAGTACTTC.

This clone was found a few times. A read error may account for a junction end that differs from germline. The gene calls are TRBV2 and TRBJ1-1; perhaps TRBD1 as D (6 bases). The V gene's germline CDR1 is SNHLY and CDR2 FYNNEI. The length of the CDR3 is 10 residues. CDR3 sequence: CAIGGQGLIF. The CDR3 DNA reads TGTGCCATAGGGGGGCAGGGGCTTATCTTT.

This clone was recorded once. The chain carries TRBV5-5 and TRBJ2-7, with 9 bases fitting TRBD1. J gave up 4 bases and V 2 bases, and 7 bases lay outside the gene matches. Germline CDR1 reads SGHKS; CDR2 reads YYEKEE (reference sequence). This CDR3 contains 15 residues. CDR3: CASSFTGGGIYEQYF. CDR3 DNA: TGTGCCAGCAGCTTCACAGGGGGCGGGATATACGAGCAGTACTTC.

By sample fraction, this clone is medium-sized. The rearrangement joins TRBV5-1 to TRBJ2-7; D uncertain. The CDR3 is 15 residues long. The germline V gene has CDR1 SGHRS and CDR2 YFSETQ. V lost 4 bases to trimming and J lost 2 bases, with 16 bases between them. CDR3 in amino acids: CASSPELGSTYEQYF. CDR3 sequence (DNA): TGCGCCAGCAGCCCCGAGCTGGGGTCCACCTACGAGCAGTACTTC.

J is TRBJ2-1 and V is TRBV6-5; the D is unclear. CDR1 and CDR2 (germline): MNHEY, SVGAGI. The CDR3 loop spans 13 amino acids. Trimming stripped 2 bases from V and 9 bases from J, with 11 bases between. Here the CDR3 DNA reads TGTGCCAGCAGTTACCTTGCGGAGAGTGAGCAGTTCTTC. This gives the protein CASSYLAESEQFF.

The CDR3 loop reads CASSEGTGLGYTF. As DNA, the CDR3 is TGTGCCAGCAGCGAGGGGACAGGGCTTGGCTACACCTTC. The rearrangement links TRBV9 to TRBJ1-2; 9 bases line up with TRBD1. The J segment lost 7 bases and the V segment lost 3 bases, leaving 4 bases of the junction unmatched. The CDR3 has 13 residues. CDR1 SGDLS and CDR2 YYNGEE come from the germline V gene.